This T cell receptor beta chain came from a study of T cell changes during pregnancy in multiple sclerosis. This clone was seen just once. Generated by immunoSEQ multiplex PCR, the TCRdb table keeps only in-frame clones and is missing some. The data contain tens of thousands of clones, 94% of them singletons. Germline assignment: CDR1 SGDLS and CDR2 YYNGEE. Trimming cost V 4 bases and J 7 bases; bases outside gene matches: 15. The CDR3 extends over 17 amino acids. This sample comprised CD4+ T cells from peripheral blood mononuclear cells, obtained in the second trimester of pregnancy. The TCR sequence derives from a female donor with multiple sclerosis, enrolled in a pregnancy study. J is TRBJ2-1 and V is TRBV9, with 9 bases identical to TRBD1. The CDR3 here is CASSSRDRVVGKNEQFF. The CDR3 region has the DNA TGTGCCAGCAGCTCCCGGGACAGGGTCGTTGGTAAGAATGAGCAGTTCTTC.